This TCR beta chain was captured by sequencing in a study of blood T cell repertoires in COVID-19. Enrollment of patients from Seattle took place during active infection, with longitudinal follow-up. TCRdb's copy holds only in-frame clones and misses some; the assay was immunoSEQ multiplex PCR. The data show fewer than 140,000 clones, approximately 80% seen once. V shed 5 bases, J shed 7 bases, and the junction held 8 bases outside the gene matches. This CDR3 comprises 15 residues. Germline assignment: CDR1 SGHTA and CDR2 FQGTGA. The material sequenced was peripheral blood. This chain links TRBV7-3 with TRBJ2-2, with 9 bases fitting TRBD1. The clonotype was recovered from a man older than 75 with COVID-19, enrolled during active disease. DNA of the CDR3: TGTGCCAGCAGCGCACAGGGGGCATTCGGCGGGGAGCTGTTTTTT. It translates to CASSAQGAFGGELFF.